This TCR beta chain was captured in a study of T and B cells in COVID-19 patients. Overall study context: Of around 21 active-infection patients, about a dozen were critically ill with mechanical ventilation or extracorporeal membrane oxygenation. About 90% of the roughly 20 active-infection patients had comorbidities associated with unfavorable COVID-19 outcome.

Only a few counts were recorded for this clonotype. TRB rearrangements were amplified by multiplex PCR with BIOMED2 TRB-A/B primers. MiXCR was run by TCRdb on the multiplex PCR reads, yielding one entry per CDR3 protein. The repertoire holds some 5,000 distinct CDR3 sequences, with roughly 33% as singletons. Blood genomic DNA input for TRB amplification was about 250-500 ng. After removal of 4 bases from V and 2 bases from J, the junction contained 3 bases not matched to a gene. This CDR3 is 14 amino acids long. Germline V gene data show CDR1 as MNHNS and CDR2 as SASEGT. Sample: blood. The clonotype comes from a human donor who had recovered from COVID-19. The chain combines TRBV6-1 with TRBJ2-5; 8 bases are shared with TRBD1. The DNA for the CDR3 is TGTGCCAGCAGTGCGGACAGGGCTCAAGAGACCCAGTACTTC. Translated: CASSADRAQETQYF.